One sample yielded the 19 T cell receptor beta chains listed below, sequenced in a study of CD8+ T cells in alopecia areata. After isolation, RNA underwent reverse transcription to generate cDNA as the sequencing template. Profiling relied on immunoSEQ multiplex PCR, and the TCRdb table lists in-frame clones only, not all of them. Of about 130,000 clones detected, approximately 48% appear once; the ten largest clones hold around 20%. The input for sequencing was CD8+ T cells sorted from blood, taken at week 0. The receptors derive from a human donor with alopecia areata.

The chain joins TRBV7-2 to TRBJ2-7, with D hard to call. This CDR3 is 13 amino acids long. Germline V CDR1 and CDR2: SGHTA, FQGNSA. Trimming left V 1 base short and J 3 bases short, with 7 bases between. As DNA, the CDR3 is TGTGCCAGCAGCTTAGGCAGCCACTACGAGCAGTACTTC. It translates to CASSLGSHYEQYF.

The V and J genes are TRBV29-1 and TRBJ1-1; D is unresolved. V lost 1 base and J lost 5, with 8 bases in between. The CDR3 covers 12 residues. Germline V gene sequence: CDR1 SQVTM, CDR2 ANQGSEA. The CDR3 here is CSVEGMGTEAFF. The CDR3 bases are TGCAGCGTTGAAGGGATGGGGACTGAAGCTTTCTTT.

A remark on this clone: Just one base apart from a much larger clone, this may be a read error. The gene calls are TRBV5-4 and TRBJ1-1; D is unresolved. This CDR3 has 12 amino acids. The ends were cut back, 5 bases at V and 0 bases at J, with 5 bases in the middle. Germline CDR1 and CDR2: SGHNT and YYREEE (reference sequence). The CDR3 nucleotides read TGTGCCAGCAGTGCTCTGAACACTGAAGCTTTCTTT. Its protein is CASSALNTEAFF. Supplemented by reference TRBV5-4 and TRBJ1-1, the full variable domain reads ETGVTQSPTHLIKTRGQQVTLRCSSQSGHNTVSWYQQALGQGPQFIFQYYREEENGRGNFPPRFSGLQFPNYSSELNVNALELDDSALYLCASSALNTEAFFGQGTRLTVV.

The chain joins TRBV30 to TRBJ1-1; no firm D call. The CDR3 spans 13 residues. Trimming cost V 0 bases and J 8 bases, with 13 bases left between them. Germline loops: CDR1 GTSNPN, CDR2 SVGIG (reference sequence). CDR3: CAWSVTADLEAFF. In DNA form, the CDR3 reads TGTGCCTGGAGTGTAACTGCGGACCTCGAAGCTTTCTTT.

This chain links TRBV5-6 with TRBJ1-2; 10 bases fit TRBD1. The CDR3 extends over 13 amino acids. Germline V CDR1 and CDR2: SGHDT, YYEEEE. Trimming took 2 bases from V and 7 from J; bases not matched to a gene: 2. The CDR3 here is CASSLDRGLGYTF. The DNA for the CDR3 is TGTGCCAGCAGCTTAGACAGGGGGCTTGGCTACACCTTC. The complete variable domain, with remaining parts taken from reference TRBV5-6 and TRBJ1-2, reads DAGVTQSPTHLIKTRGQQVTLRCSPKSGHDTVSWYQQALGQGPQFIFQYYEEEERQRGNFPDRFSGHQFPNYSSELNVNALLLGDSALYLCASSLDRGLGYTFGSGTRLTVV.

V gene TRBV5-1 combines with J gene TRBJ2-7; TRBD1 matches at 7 bases. Per the germline V gene, CDR1 is SGHRS and CDR2 is YFSETQ. With V trimmed by 2 bases and J by 3 bases, 8 bases remained unmatched. There are 15 residues in the CDR3. The CDR3: CASSLIGTELYEQYF. The CDR3 nucleotides read TGCGCCAGCAGCTTAATCGGGACAGAGCTCTACGAGCAGTACTTC.

The chain combines TRBV29-1 with TRBJ2-7; D possibly corresponds to TRBD2 (6 bases). Germline loops: CDR1 SQVTM, CDR2 ANQGSEA. The CDR3 spans 13 residues. Trimming removed 5 bases from V and 4 bases from J, with 15 bases in between. The CDR3 DNA reads as TGCAGCGTTAGACTGGTGGGGGGTTACGAGCAGTACTTC. It yields the protein CSVRLVGGYEQYF.

The V call is TRBV28, the J call TRBJ1-5; D is ambiguous. This CDR3 contains 16 residues. The germline V gene has CDR1 MDHEN and CDR2 SYDVKM. V was cut by 5 bases and J by 10 bases, with 24 bases left in between. This chain's CDR3 is CASSPYTDIAISPQHF. The CDR3 region has the DNA TGTGCCAGCAGTCCCTATACAGATATAGCAATCAGCCCCCAGCATTTT.

J is TRBJ2-3 and V is TRBV9; D remains ambiguous. Between the trimmed V and J ends, which lost 0 bases and 0 bases, there was a span of 11 bases. This CDR3 is built from 16 residues. Germline V CDR1 and CDR2: SGDLS, YYNGEE. The CDR3 reads CASSVEDWLSTDTQYF. Written as DNA, the CDR3 is TGTGCCAGCAGCGTAGAGGATTGGCTTAGCACAGATACGCAGTATTTT.

The gene calls are TRBV9 and TRBJ1-1; D is unresolved. V was shortened by 0 bases and J by 5 bases, with 5 bases between the two germline ends. Germline CDR1 and CDR2: SGDLS and YYNGEE. This CDR3 is built from 12 residues. The CDR3 loop is CASSVGGTEAFF. The CDR3 DNA is TGTGCCAGCAGCGTAGGGGGAACTGAAGCTTTCTTT.

This clone showed up just a few times. The chain carries TRBV30 and TRBJ1-1; D gene ambiguous. Germline lookup yields CDR1 GTSNPN and CDR2 SVGIG (reference sequence). There are 12 residues in the CDR3. V was clipped by 2 bases and J by 1 base, with 5 bases between them. CDR3 protein: CAWSYGNTEAFF. The CDR3 nucleotides are TGTGCCTGGAGTTACGGGAACACTGAAGCTTTCTTT.

The rearrangement uses TRBV4-3 and TRBJ1-1, with D perhaps matching TRBD1 (5 bases). The CDR3 loop spans 16 amino acids. Germline CDR1 reads LGHNA; CDR2 reads YSLEER. V was cut by 0 bases and J by 0 bases, with 11 bases left in between. The CDR3 DNA reads TGCGCCAGCAGCCAAGATCGAGAGGGGTTGAACACTGAAGCTTTCTTT. As protein: CASSQDREGLNTEAFF.

In its sample, this clone was seen many times. The CDR3 bases are TGTGCCAGCAGCCCCGGGACGCCAAATGAAAAACTGTTTTTT. Translation gives CASSPGTPNEKLFF. The chain employs TRBV7-9 and TRBJ1-4, with D possibly matching TRBD1 (5 bases). The CDR3 contains 14 residues. Germline-derived CDR1 and CDR2 are SEHNR and FQNEAQ (reference sequence). V lost 5 bases to trimming and J lost 5 bases, with 12 bases between them.

V is TRBV7-8 and J is TRBJ2-1; 15 bases line up with TRBD2. Looked up from germline, CDR1 is SGHVS and CDR2 is FQNEAQ. Trimming took 4 bases from V and 8 from J; bases not matched to a gene: 6. The CDR3 runs 16 residues. This CDR3 reads CASSSGLAGGPDEQFF. CDR3 bases: TGTGCCAGCAGCTCAGGACTAGCGGGGGGGCCCGATGAGCAGTTCTTC.

This chain joins TRBV27 and TRBJ2-1, with 9 bases aligning to TRBD2. The V gene end was trimmed by 6 bases and the J gene end by 2 bases; junction bases not matched to a gene: 11. The CDR3 sequence is 17 residues long. Germline CDR1 reads MNHEY; CDR2 reads SMNVEV (reference sequence). CDR3 DNA: TGTGCCAGCAGGGAAGAGAGACTAGCGGAAACCTACAATGAGCAGTTCTTC. Amino acids: CASREERLAETYNEQFF.

The gene calls are TRBV18 and TRBJ2-7; D is ambiguous. Germline CDR1 KGHSH, CDR2 LQKENI. Between the trimmed V and J ends, which lost 3 bases and 2 bases, there was a span of 14 bases. The CDR3 runs 15 residues. The CDR3 nucleotides are TGTGCCAGCTCACCGGAGAGGAGCCGGACCTACGAGCAGTACTTC. Amino acids: CASSPERSRTYEQYF.

DNA of the CDR3: TGTGCCACCAGCGCACAGGGGGGCCTCACCTACGAGCAGTACTTC. Its protein product is CATSAQGGLTYEQYF. The genes are TRBV15 and TRBJ2-7; 8 nucleotides line up with TRBD1. CDR1 is LNHNV and CDR2 is YYDKDF in the germline V gene (reference sequence). CDR3 length: 15 amino acids. V was pared by 5 bases and J by 2 bases, with 8 bases of the junction left unmatched.

This clone was detected only a few times. The chain is built from TRBV19 and TRBJ1-5; D unresolved. The V and J ends lost 5 bases and 4 bases respectively, with 12 bases between them. From germline, CDR1 is LNHDA and CDR2 SQIVND (reference sequence). The CDR3 runs 14 residues. CDR3 residues: CASSVRVTNQPQHF. The CDR3 nucleotides are TGTGCCAGTAGTGTCCGGGTCACAAATCAGCCCCAGCATTTT.

Note on this clone: The junction shows a germline mismatch at one end, possibly a read error. DNA for the CDR3: TGCGCCAGCAGCCAAGTGAAGACTGAAGCTTTCTTT. It codes for CASSQVKTEAFF. The rearrangement joins TRBV4-1 to TRBJ1-1, with unresolved D. Germline V lookup: CDR1 MGHRA, CDR2 YSYEKL. This CDR3 is 12 amino acids long.